This T cell receptor (beta chain) is from a study of glioma-infiltrating T cells after dendritic cell vaccination. On the study more broadly: Autologous tumor lysate-pulsed dendritic cell vaccination was given between 2003 and 2012. Findings and limits, study-wide: Survival was not directly related to TCR clonality in these patients.

The J segment lost 13 bases and the V segment lost 1 base, leaving 10 bases of the junction unmatched. The germline gives CDR1 SGHDN, CDR2 FVKESK. CDR3 length: 15 amino acids. As to time point: after dendritic cell vaccination, including at tumor progression/relapse. Of note for this clone: The antigen is not known. Additional DNA sequences in this sample encode the identical CDR3.

The primer mix had 60 V beta and 13 J beta primers. Profiling relied on immunoSEQ multiplex PCR, and the TCRdb table lists in-frame clones only, not all of them. The repertoire holds about 25,000 clones, with around nine tenths as singletons. This clonotype was sampled from a human donor with glioblastoma. The input for sequencing was blood, taken after dendritic cell vaccination. The V gene is TRBV14, the J gene TRBJ1-6; 7 positions match TRBD1. The CDR3 region has the DNA TGTGCCAGCAGCCAAGTCGAGGGGGCCGGATCCCCCCTCCACTTT. Encoded protein: CASSQVEGAGSPLHF.